This TCR beta chain came from a study of cytomegalovirus exposure and HLA in healthy donors. This PCR relied on a set of 60 Vbeta primers and 13 Jbeta primers. Using immunoSEQ multiplex PCR, the repertoire was profiled, and TCRdb retains in-frame clones only, with some absent. Here the sample spans approximately 180,000 clones, 70% to 80% being singletons. This clone appeared many times. This clonotype was sampled from a woman between 45 and 65 years old in good health and CMV-seronegative. The material sequenced was PBMCs.

CDR3: CASSLSRQGNNQPQHF. CDR3 coding DNA: TGTGCCAGCAGTTTGTCGAGGCAGGGGAACAATCAGCCCCAGCATTTT. The V call is TRBV6-6, the J call TRBJ1-5, with TRBD1 as a possible D gene (6 bases). The length of the CDR3 is 16 residues. Germline assignment: CDR1 MNHNY and CDR2 SVGAGI (reference sequence). The V and J ends lost 4 bases and 3 bases respectively, with 16 bases between them.